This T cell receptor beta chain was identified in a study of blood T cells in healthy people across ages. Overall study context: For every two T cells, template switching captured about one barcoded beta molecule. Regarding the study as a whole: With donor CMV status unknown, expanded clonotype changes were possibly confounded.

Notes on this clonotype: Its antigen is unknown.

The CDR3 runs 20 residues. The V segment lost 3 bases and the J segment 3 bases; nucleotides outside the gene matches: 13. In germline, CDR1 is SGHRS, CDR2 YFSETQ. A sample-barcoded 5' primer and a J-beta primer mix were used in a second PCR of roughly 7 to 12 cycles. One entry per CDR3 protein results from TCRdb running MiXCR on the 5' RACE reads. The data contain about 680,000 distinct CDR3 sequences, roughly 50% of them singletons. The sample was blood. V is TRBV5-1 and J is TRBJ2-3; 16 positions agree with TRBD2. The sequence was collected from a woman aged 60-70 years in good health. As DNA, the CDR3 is TGCGCCAGCAGCTGGACGGGACTAGCGGGAGGGGCCCGGGGGACAGATACGCAGTATTTT. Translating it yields CASSWTGLAGGARGTDTQYF. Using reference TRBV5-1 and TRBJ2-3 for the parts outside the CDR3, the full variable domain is KAGVTQTPRYLIKTRGQQVTLSCSPISGHRSVSWYQQTPGQGLQFLFEYFSETQRNKGNFPGRFSGRQFSNSRSEMNVSTLELGDSALYLCASSWTGLAGGARGTDTQYFGPGTRLTVL.